The 28 T cell receptor beta chains given below trace back to one sample, sequenced in a study of shared clonotypes between healthy human individuals. The naive CD8 fraction comprised CD45RO-negative cells positively selected for CCR7 and excluded terminally differentiated effector memory CD45RA+ cells. Clones were sequenced by immunoSEQ multiplex PCR, and TCRdb holds only the in-frame ones, with some missing. Here the sample spans around 600,000 clones, roughly 96% being singletons. The sample consisted of naive CD8+ T cells sorted from blood. These receptors originate from a woman aged 30 to 39 in good health.

J is TRBJ2-7 and V is TRBV27, with D maybe TRBD2 (6 bases). The CDR3 extends over 16 amino acids. Germline CDR1 MNHEY, CDR2 SMNVEV (reference sequence). Trimming pared 0 bases from V and 0 bases from J, leaving 12 bases between. CDR3 nucleotide sequence: TGTGCCAGCAGTTTATCGTACGGGAGTCTCTCCTACGAGCAGTACTTC. Protein sequence: CASSLSYGSLSYEQYF.

The chain uses TRBV5-1 and TRBJ2-2, with a weak D call TRBD2 (5 bases). Between the trimmed V and J ends, which lost 4 bases and 2 bases, there was a span of 9 bases. CDR1 SGHRS and CDR2 YFSETQ come from the germline V gene. There are 14 residues in the CDR3. CDR3 amino acids: CASSVASNTGELFF. The CDR3 DNA follows: TGCGCCAGCAGCGTAGCGTCTAACACCGGGGAGCTGTTTTTT.

This clone was seen just once. The rearrangement joins TRBV4-1 to TRBJ2-3, with D unclear. V dropped 0 bases and J dropped 5 bases, with 3 bases sitting between them. Germline CDR1 MGHRA, CDR2 YSYEKL. The CDR3 is 12 amino acids. The CDR3 sequence: CASSQDGDTQYF. As DNA, the CDR3 is TGCGCCAGCAGCCAAGACGGAGATACGCAGTATTTT.

Only a few counts were recorded for this clone. V is TRBV19 and J is TRBJ1-1; D is ambiguous. V dropped 3 bases and J dropped 2 bases, with 10 bases sitting between them. The CDR3 length is 14 residues. The germline V gene has CDR1 LNHDA and CDR2 SQIVND (reference sequence). The DNA for the CDR3 is TGTGCCAGTAGTATCTGGACGAGAAACACTGAAGCTTTCTTT. This encodes CASSIWTRNTEAFF.

The gene calls are TRBV7-2 and TRBJ2-7, with a weak D call TRBD2 (5 bases). CDR3 length: 16 amino acids. Germline-derived CDR1 and CDR2 are SGHTA and FQGNSA. V was shortened by 1 base and J by 3 bases, with 16 bases between the two germline ends. The CDR3 protein is CASSLDGLGEYYEQYF. The CDR3 nucleotides are TGTGCCAGCAGCTTAGATGGACTGGGCGAGTACTACGAGCAGTACTTC.

This clone was counted between two and nine times. The chain is built from TRBV4-1 and TRBJ2-7; no firm D call. Germline V gives CDR1 MGHRA, CDR2 YSYEKL. The CDR3 is 13 amino acids. Trimming took off 0 bases at V and 6 bases at J, with 9 bases between the two ends. The CDR3 DNA sequence: TGCGCCAGCAGCCAAGATGTACCTTCCGAGCAGTACTTC. Encoded protein: CASSQDVPSEQYF.

This chain connects TRBV2 to TRBJ2-7; D is perhaps TRBD2 (5 bases). This CDR3 comprises 14 residues. Germline V lookup: CDR1 SNHLY, CDR2 FYNNEI. V gave up 6 bases and J gave up 5 bases, with 17 bases separating them. The CDR3 sequence is CASRIWSGKHEQYF. The CDR3 DNA follows: TGTGCCAGCAGAATATGGTCCGGGAAGCACGAGCAGTACTTC.

Regarding this clone: The same CDR3 arises from other DNA sequences in this sample as well. The rearrangement joins TRBV7-9 to TRBJ2-2; D not resolved. Trimming stripped 1 base from V and 6 bases from J, with 3 bases between. Germline CDR1 reads SEHNR; CDR2 reads FQNEAQ (reference sequence). CDR3 length equals 12 residues. The CDR3 reads CASSLGSGELFF. CDR3 DNA: TGTGCCAGCAGCTTAGGCTCCGGGGAGCTGTTTTTT.

The CDR3 DNA follows: TGTGCCAGCAGTTTACTATCCACAGGTCCTGAGCAGTTCTTC. It yields the protein CASSLLSTGPEQFF. The V gene is TRBV28, the J gene TRBJ2-1, with D possibly TRBD1 on 5 matching bases. Germline values: CDR1 MDHEN, CDR2 SYDVKM. The V gene lost 2 bases and the J gene lost 9 bases, with 14 bases spanning the gap. The CDR3 runs to 14 residues.

A word on this clone: Other DNA variants within this sample encode the same CDR3. The rearrangement joins TRBV27 to TRBJ1-5; no reliable D call. Germline loops: CDR1 MNHEY, CDR2 SMNVEV (reference sequence). Trimming stripped 0 bases from V and 5 bases from J, with 5 bases between. The CDR3 runs to 13 residues. As DNA, the CDR3 is TGTGCCAGCAGTTTATCCGGAGATCAGCCCCAGCATTTT. Encoded protein: CASSLSGDQPQHF.

The chain recombines TRBV25-1 with TRBJ1-3, with TRBD1 as a possible D gene (5 bases). CDR3 size: 14 residues. Trimming stripped 2 bases from V and 3 bases from J, with 8 bases between. CDR1 is MGHDK and CDR2 is SYGVNS in the germline V gene. CDR3 residues: CASSEMGVGNTIYF. CDR3 DNA sequence: TGTGCCAGCAGTGAAATGGGGGTTGGAAACACCATATATTTT.

The gene calls are TRBV11-2 and TRBJ2-7; 7 nucleotides line up with TRBD1. CDR1 and CDR2 from the germline V gene are SGHAT and FQNNGV. The CDR3 totals 14 residues. Trimming took 1 base from V and 2 from J; bases not matched to a gene: 2. CDR3 nucleotide sequence: TGTGCCAGCAGCTTAGGGGACAGAACCTACGAGCAGTACTTC. Amino acids: CASSLGDRTYEQYF.

The genes are TRBV14 and TRBJ2-2, with 8 bases lining up with TRBD2. With 1 base clipped from V and 6 bases from J, the junction kept 4 bases outside the gene matches. Germline lookup yields CDR1 SGHDN and CDR2 FVKESK. There are 15 residues in the CDR3. CDR3 region: CASSQGTSWPGELFF. CDR3 bases: TGTGCCAGCAGCCAAGGGACTAGCTGGCCCGGGGAGCTGTTTTTT.

The rearrangement uses TRBV9 and TRBJ2-7; D unresolved. The CDR3 contains 13 residues. Trimming removed 2 bases at V and 4 bases at J, with 10 bases between. Germline lookup yields CDR1 SGDLS and CDR2 YYNGEE. In DNA form, the CDR3 reads TGTGCCAGCAGCGTGACTTTCGATTACGAGCAGTACTTC. Protein: CASSVTFDYEQYF.

V and J are TRBV7-6 and TRBJ2-1; 12 bases line up with TRBD2. J was trimmed by 7 bases and V by 0 bases; bases with no gene match: 7. CDR1 is SGHVS, CDR2 FNYEAQ, per germline. The CDR3 extends over 17 amino acids. CDR3 bases: TGTGCCAGCAGCTTAGCCCGCGAGCTAGCGGGGGGGAATGAGCAGTTCTTC. Translation: CASSLARELAGGNEQFF.

Turning to this clone: Other DNA sequences in this sample translate to the same CDR3. V usage is TRBV5-4 and J usage is TRBJ2-7; no firm D call. CDR3 size: 12 residues. With 0 bases removed from V and 4 bases from J, the gap between germline ends came to 5 bases. The germline V gene encodes CDR1 SGHNT and CDR2 YYREEE (reference sequence). In nucleotides, the CDR3 is TGTGCCAGCAGCTTGGACGGATACGAGCAGTACTTC. Translated, it gives CASSLDGYEQYF. Drawing the rest from reference TRBV5-4 and TRBJ2-7, the complete variable domain is ETGVTQSPTHLIKTRGQQVTLRCSSQSGHNTVSWYQQALGQGPQFIFQYYREEENGRGNFPPRFSGLQFPNYSSELNVNALELDDSALYLCASSLDGYEQYFGPGTRLTVT.

The table lists this clone with a count of one. This chain links TRBV4-2 with TRBJ2-1; D gene uncertain. Germline loops: CDR1 LGHNA, CDR2 YNFKEQ. The CDR3 loop spans 14 amino acids. Trimming stripped 0 bases from V and 5 bases from J, with 8 bases between. CDR3 nucleotides: TGTGCCAGCAGCCAAGAGGGCGGTCACAATGAGCAGTTCTTC. Amino acids: CASSQEGGHNEQFF.

V gene TRBV7-9 combines with J gene TRBJ1-1; D not resolved. This CDR3 contains 14 residues. Looked up from germline, CDR1 is SEHNR and CDR2 is FQNEAQ (reference sequence). Trimming cost V 5 bases and J 3 bases, with 13 bases left between them. The CDR3 loop is CASSPPMSDTEAFF. DNA of the CDR3: TGTGCCAGCAGCCCCCCCATGTCAGACACTGAAGCTTTCTTT.

This clone was seen a single time. The chain uses TRBV7-9 and TRBJ2-1; 9 bases match TRBD2. Germline lookup yields CDR1 SEHNR and CDR2 FQNEAQ (reference sequence). CDR3 length: 17 amino acids. V shed 5 bases, J shed 15 bases, and the junction held 23 bases outside the gene matches. The CDR3 nucleotides read TGTGCCAGCAGCACCCTACGGTCGCCTAGCGGGAATCGTGGGGCGTTCTTC. It encodes CASSTLRSPSGNRGAFF.

The chain couples TRBV5-1 to TRBJ2-7; possible D gene TRBD2, 6 bases. V dropped 0 bases and J dropped 3 bases, with 13 bases sitting between them. CDR3 length: 15 residues. Germline V CDR1 and CDR2: SGHRS, YFSETQ. Here the CDR3 DNA reads TGCGCCAGCAGCTTGGCCGAGGGACTCCGCTACGAGCAGTACTTC. It is translated as CASSLAEGLRYEQYF.

This clone was seen only a few times. V and J are TRBV28 and TRBJ2-7; D remains ambiguous. The CDR3 is 11 residues long. Deletions cut 5 bases from V and 5 bases from J, with 7 bases between. The germline V gene encodes CDR1 MDHEN and CDR2 SYDVKM. CDR3 DNA sequence: TGTGCCAGCAGTCCCATGGACGAGCAGTACTTC. Its translation: CASSPMDEQYF.

The chain links TRBV28 to TRBJ2-5, with D hard to call. Judging by the DNA end, TRBJ2-7 fits better; the J call may be wrong. The germline CDR1 and CDR2 sequences are MDHEN and SYDVKM. The length of the CDR3 is 16 residues. CDR3 amino acids: CASSSDGDRASYEQYF. The CDR3 nucleotides are TGTGCCAGCAGCTCTGATGGGGATCGAGCTTCCTACGAGCAGTACTTC.

This chain uses TRBV28 with TRBJ2-1; D possibly corresponds to TRBD1 (5 bases). Germline V gene lookup returns CDR1 MDHEN and CDR2 SYDVKM. The CDR3 length is 14 residues. V gave up 3 bases and J gave up 6 bases, with 12 bases separating them. The CDR3 loop reads CASSFGALSNEQFF. CDR3 in DNA: TGTGCCAGCAGTTTTGGGGCCTTATCCAATGAGCAGTTCTTC.

The chain joins TRBV27 to TRBJ2-7; D possibly corresponds to TRBD2 (6 bases). This CDR3 has 14 amino acids. V was shortened by 4 bases and J by 0 bases, with 10 bases between the two germline ends. Germline assignment: CDR1 MNHEY and CDR2 SMNVEV (reference sequence). The CDR3 region has the DNA TGTGCCAGCAGTTGGGACTTCAACTCCTACGAGCAGTACTTC. Amino acids: CASSWDFNSYEQYF.

The rearrangement joins TRBV7-6 to TRBJ1-1; D unresolved. The CDR3 runs 16 residues. Germline V CDR1 and CDR2: SGHVS, FNYEAQ. Trimming took 2 bases from V and 0 from J, leaving 13 bases between them. The DNA for the CDR3 is TGTGCCAGCAGCTTACTAAAACCCGAAATGAACACTGAAGCTTTCTTT. This translates into CASSLLKPEMNTEAFF. The full variable domain, with the rest looked up from reference TRBV7-6 and TRBJ1-1, is GAGVSQSPRYKVTKRGQDVALRCDPISGHVSLYWYRQALGQGPEFLTYFNYEAQQDKSGLPNDRFSAERPEGSISTLTIQRTEQRDSAMYRCASSLLKPEMNTEAFFGQGTRLTVV.

The rearrangement links TRBV25-1 to TRBJ2-7; no firm D call. The CDR3 totals 15 residues. CDR1 is MGHDK and CDR2 is SYGVNS in the germline V gene. V lost 2 bases to trimming and J lost 4 bases, with 15 bases between them. CDR3 nucleotide sequence: TGTGCCAGCAGTGAAGGACCCCTAAGAGGATACGAGCAGTACTTC. Translated, it gives CASSEGPLRGYEQYF.

The gene calls are TRBV28 and TRBJ1-3, with D possibly TRBD1 on 5 matching bases. Trimming stripped 5 bases from V and 0 bases from J, with 17 bases between. There are 17 residues in the CDR3. Germline CDR1 reads MDHEN; CDR2 reads SYDVKM. Here the CDR3 reads CASSIKGILSSGNTIYF. CDR3 bases: TGTGCCAGCAGTATTAAGGGGATTTTGAGCTCTGGAAACACCATATATTTT.

The V and J genes are TRBV13 and TRBJ2-7, with TRBD2 matching 7 bases. V shed 1 base, J shed 0 bases, and the junction held 3 bases outside the gene matches. The germline gives CDR1 PRHDT, CDR2 FYEKMQ (reference sequence). The CDR3 totals 15 residues. In DNA, the CDR3 is TGTGCCAGCAGCTTAGAAGCGGGGACCTCCTACGAGCAGTACTTC. This encodes CASSLEAGTSYEQYF.